The 12 T cell receptor beta chains given below trace back to one sample, sequenced in a study of a mutant IDH1 vaccine in newly diagnosed glioma. Noted time point: week 23, last vaccination. Doses of 300 ug of mutant IDH1 20-mer peptide were given with topical imiquimod. Their antigen targets remain unknown. Sequenced by immunoSEQ multiplex PCR; TCRdb stores in-frame clones only, minus some. The sample carries 60,000 or so clones, 81% recorded once. The starting material was PBMCs, obtained from a glioma patient whose treatment included an IDH1 peptide vaccine. These receptors were obtained from a woman in her thirties or forties with glioma. Some clones in this sample may be carry-over from other donors' samples.

The rearrangement links TRBV11-2 to TRBJ1-1, with no clear D. Deletions cut 1 base from V and 1 base from J, with 7 bases between. The CDR3 sequence is 14 residues long. The germline gives CDR1 SGHAT, CDR2 FQNNGV. CDR3 loop: CASSLGWGNTEAFF. The CDR3, as DNA: TGTGCCAGCAGCTTAGGGTGGGGGAACACTGAAGCTTTCTTT.

The V and J genes are TRBV25-1 and TRBJ2-7, with D tentatively TRBD1 or TRBD2 (5 bases each). The CDR3 totals 15 residues. Germline lookup yields CDR1 MGHDK and CDR2 SYGVNS. Deletions cut 4 bases from V and 6 bases from J, with 19 bases between. CDR3 sequence: CASSVLLRGDGEQYF. The CDR3 DNA sequence: TGTGCCAGCAGTGTCCTACTAAGGGGAGACGGCGAGCAGTACTTC.

The V and J genes are TRBV2 and TRBJ2-7, with TRBD2 as a possible D gene (5 bases). Germline V gene sequence: CDR1 SNHLY, CDR2 FYNNEI. This CDR3 region has 12 residues. Trimming took off 6 bases at V and 3 bases at J, with 9 bases between the two ends. For the CDR3, the DNA is TGTGCCAGCAGGAAGGACTTCTACGAGCAGTACTTC. Translated, it gives CASRKDFYEQYF.

V gene TRBV27 combines with J gene TRBJ2-3; 12 nucleotides match TRBD2. The CDR3 has 16 residues. Germline CDR1 and CDR2: MNHEY and SMNVEV (reference sequence). After removal of 5 bases from V and 1 base from J, the junction contained 4 bases not matched to a gene. CDR3 in DNA: TGTGCCAGCAGTCTACGACTAGCGGGGGGCACAGATACGCAGTATTTT. It translates to CASSLRLAGGTDTQYF.

The genes are TRBV18 and TRBJ1-5; D unresolved. This CDR3 has 14 residues. CDR1 is KGHSH, CDR2 LQKENI, per germline. V was cut by 1 base and J by 4 bases, with 8 bases left in between. CDR3 nucleotide sequence: TGTGCCAGCTCACCACTCCAGTCGAATCAGCCCCAGCATTTT. Translation: CASSPLQSNQPQHF.

The chain combines TRBV5-5 with TRBJ1-2, with TRBD1 matching 7 bases. This CDR3 has 14 residues. The junction had 8 bases not matched to a gene; V was cut back by 1 base and J by 8 bases. CDR1 is SGHKS and CDR2 is YYEKEE in the germline V gene (reference sequence). The CDR3: CASSLNRGRGGYTF. The CDR3 nucleotides are TGTGCCAGCAGCTTGAACAGGGGAAGAGGGGGCTACACCTTC.

The chain has TRBV5-1 and TRBJ2-3; TRBD2 might be the D (5 bases). Germline V CDR1 and CDR2: SGHRS, YFSETQ. The CDR3 consists of 13 residues. V was clipped by 2 bases and J by 4 bases, with 8 bases between them. CDR3 nucleotide sequence: TGCGCCAGCAGCTTCTGGACTGCAGATACGCAGTATTTT. Its protein is CASSFWTADTQYF.

This rearrangement joins TRBV29-1 to TRBJ2-1; tentatively, D is TRBD1 (5 bases). This CDR3 has 16 amino acids. V dropped 0 bases and J dropped 0 bases, with 12 bases sitting between them. Germline values: CDR1 SQVTM, CDR2 ANQGSEA. This CDR3 reads CSVEDQRGYSYNEQFF. DNA of the CDR3: TGCAGCGTTGAAGATCAAAGGGGTTACTCCTACAATGAGCAGTTCTTC.

The rearrangement uses TRBV27 and TRBJ1-1; no definite D call. CDR3 size: 14 residues. Germline CDR1 is MNHEY and CDR2 is SMNVEV (reference sequence). The germline V and J ends were trimmed by 5 bases and 0 bases, with 10 bases remaining between them. The CDR3 loop reads CASSPFGMNTEAFF. In DNA, the CDR3 is TGTGCCAGCAGTCCCTTCGGCATGAACACTGAAGCTTTCTTT.

The chain's CDR3 is CASSLARTGLNSPLHF. Here the CDR3 DNA reads TGTGCCAGCAGCTTAGCCAGGACAGGGTTAAATTCACCCCTCCACTTT. V is TRBV7-2 and J is TRBJ1-6; 8 nucleotides match TRBD1. V was clipped by 0 bases and J by 7 bases; unmatched bases: 5. The CDR3 extends over 16 amino acids. Germline-derived CDR1 and CDR2 are SGHTA and FQGNSA.

V gene TRBV7-2 combines with J gene TRBJ1-5; D unclear. Germline V lookup: CDR1 SGHTA, CDR2 FQGNSA. CDR3 length: 13 amino acids. V lost 1 base, J lost 7 bases, and 8 bases lay in between. CDR3 coding DNA: TGTGCCAGCAGCTTAGGGACGTTGCAGCCCCAGCATTTT. It codes for CASSLGTLQPQHF.

V gene TRBV4-1 combines with J gene TRBJ1-3, with D hard to call. Trimming shortened V by 0 bases and J by 3 bases, and 9 bases separated the two germline ends. This CDR3 region has 15 residues. CDR1 is MGHRA, CDR2 YSYEKL, per germline. CDR3 loop: CASSQEEGFGNTIYF. Written as DNA, the CDR3 is TGCGCCAGCAGCCAAGAAGAAGGTTTTGGAAACACCATATATTTT.